This T cell receptor (beta chain) was retrieved from a study of blood T cell repertoires in COVID-19. Background on the study: The United States, Italy and Spain were the sources of the acute and convalescent COVID-19 samples. In each case, the material was cDNA or gDNA derived from T cells, B-cell-depleted T cells, or PBMCs.

Trimming took off 9 bases at V and 2 bases at J, with 17 bases between the two ends. This CDR3 has 16 amino acids. Per the germline V gene, CDR1 is WSHSY and CDR2 is SAAADI. Under the authors' procedure: Estimates of nucleated cell counts were drawn from the amplification of reference gene primers. TCRdb keeps only in-frame clones here, not all; method: immunoSEQ multiplex PCR. From that table come the V and J calls and clone size; the DNA was used to work out D and trimming. Of about 290,000 clones detected, roughly 91% appear once; the ten largest clones hold approximately 12%. Patients in Seattle were enrolled during active infection, then followed longitudinally.

The chain joins TRBV10-2 to TRBJ2-6; no clear D gene. The material sequenced was peripheral blood. The clonotype was recovered from a woman aged 25 to 39 with COVID-19, enrolled during active disease. CDR3 DNA sequence: TGCGCCAGACCCCGCGGATTATTGCCTGGGGCCAACGTCCTGACTTTC. Amino acid sequence: CARPRGLLPGANVLTF.